This entry is about one T cell receptor beta chain. Combining a sample-barcoded 5' primer with a J-beta primer mix, a second PCR ran for roughly 6 to 12 cycles. TCRdb used MiXCR to reprocess the 5' RACE reads, holding one entry per CDR3 protein. The profile shows 700,000 to 900,000 distinct CDR3 sequences, under 30% of them singletons. This specimen belongs to a study of blood T cells in healthy people across ages. The CDR3 is 12 amino acids. CDR1 is MNHEY, CDR2 SVGAGI, per germline. V lost 6 bases to trimming and J lost 5 bases, with 10 bases between them. The data were also submitted as part of a second study, on T cells of mothers and their children. From that report: Biologically related mothers and children overlapped slightly more than unrelated pairs, a non-significant difference.

This chain links TRBV6-5 with TRBJ2-5; D remains unclear. Sequencing was carried out using blood. This TCR derives from a boy between 10 and 17 years old in good health. The CDR3 protein is CASRGSWETQYF. CDR3 nucleotides: TGTGCCAGCAGAGGAAGTTGGGAGACCCAGTACTTC.